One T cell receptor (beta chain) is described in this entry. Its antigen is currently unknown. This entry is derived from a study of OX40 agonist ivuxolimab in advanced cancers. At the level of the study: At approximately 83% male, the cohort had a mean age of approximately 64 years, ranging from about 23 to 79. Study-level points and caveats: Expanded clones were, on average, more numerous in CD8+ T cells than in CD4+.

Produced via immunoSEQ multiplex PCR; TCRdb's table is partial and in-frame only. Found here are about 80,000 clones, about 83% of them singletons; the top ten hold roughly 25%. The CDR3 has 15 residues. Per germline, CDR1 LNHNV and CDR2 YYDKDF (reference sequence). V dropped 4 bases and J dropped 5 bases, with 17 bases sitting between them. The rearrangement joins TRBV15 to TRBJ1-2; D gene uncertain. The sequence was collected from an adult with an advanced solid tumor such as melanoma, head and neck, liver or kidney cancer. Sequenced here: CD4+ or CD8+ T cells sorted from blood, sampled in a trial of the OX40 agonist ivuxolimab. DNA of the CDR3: TGTGCCACCAGCACCCTTCTGGCGCATATATATGGCTACACCTTC. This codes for CATSTLLAHIYGYTF.